The 24 T cell receptor beta chains listed next were all sequenced from one sample in a study of cytomegalovirus exposure and HLA in healthy donors. The PCR contained 60 Vbeta and 13 Jbeta primers. Using immunoSEQ multiplex PCR, the repertoire was profiled, and TCRdb retains in-frame clones only, with some absent. The table shows 150,000 to 200,000 clones, with about 82% occurring only once. Sequenced material: PBMCs. The source of these receptors is a woman aged 45-59 years in good health and CMV-seronegative.

This clone was counted only a few times. This rearrangement joins TRBV5-4 to TRBJ1-3; D not certain. The V end was cut by 7 bases, the J end by 2 bases, with 7 bases between. This CDR3 is 12 amino acids long. Germline V gene lookup returns CDR1 SGHNT and CDR2 YYREEE (reference sequence). CDR3 loop: CASGGAGNTIYF. DNA of the CDR3: TGTGCCAGCGGAGGTGCTGGAAACACCATATATTTT.

Notes on this clone: Germline and junction disagree at one end, which may indicate a read error. V is TRBV28 and J is TRBJ1-1; tentative D call: TRBD1 (6 bases). The CDR3 contains 13 residues. Germline loops: CDR1 MDHEN, CDR2 SYDVKM. The CDR3 reads CASSPPRQERGDF. For the CDR3, the DNA is TGTGCCAGCAGTCCCCCCCGACAGGAGAGGGGAGACTTT.

The chain is built from TRBV7-8 and TRBJ2-3, with D possibly being TRBD2 (6 bases). Germline CDR1 reads SGHVS; CDR2 reads FQNEAQ. This CDR3 comprises 18 residues. V was pared by 4 bases and J by 1 base, with 21 bases between. The CDR3 region is CASSSIGLGSGRTDTQYF. The DNA for the CDR3 is TGTGCCAGCAGCTCCATCGGGCTCGGGAGCGGACGCACAGATACGCAGTATTTT.

This chain connects TRBV6-6 to TRBJ1-5; 8 bases align to TRBD1. CDR3 length: 16 amino acids. Trimming removed 4 bases from V and 6 bases from J; junction bases left unmatched: 11. Germline V gene sequence: CDR1 MNHNY, CDR2 SVGAGI (reference sequence). The CDR3 nucleotides read TGTGCCAGCAGTTCCTCGGACAGGGTTTTGAGTCAGCCCCAGCATTTT. It is translated as CASSSSDRVLSQPQHF.

This chain links TRBV9 with TRBJ1-1, with D tentatively TRBD1 (5 bases). CDR3 length equals 13 residues. V was clipped by 7 bases and J by 2 bases, with 12 bases between them. Germline V gives CDR1 SGDLS, CDR2 YYNGEE. DNA for the CDR3: TGTGCCAGCTCCGGGGGAATTAACACTGAAGCTTTCTTT. Translating it yields CASSGGINTEAFF.

The rearrangement uses TRBV19 and TRBJ2-7; 8 positions agree with TRBD1. The germline V gene encodes CDR1 LNHDA and CDR2 SQIVND (reference sequence). CDR3 size: 12 residues. The ends lost 7 bases at V and 6 bases at J; junction bases unmatched: 5. The CDR3 sequence is CASITDRGEQYF. The CDR3 coding sequence is TGTGCCAGTATTACAGACAGGGGCGAGCAGTACTTC.

This clone appeared once. The chain carries TRBV7-9 and TRBJ2-5; no clear D. This CDR3 has 13 amino acids. Germline-derived CDR1 and CDR2 are SEHNR and FQNEAQ (reference sequence). The V end was cut by 7 bases, the J end by 1 base, with 10 bases between. In nucleotides, the CDR3 is TGTGCCAGCACCTTCCAATCCCAAGAGACCCAGTACTTC. Protein: CASTFQSQETQYF.

The gene calls are TRBV5-6 and TRBJ2-3; 9 bases agree with TRBD1. CDR3 length: 15 residues. Germline V gene data show CDR1 as SGHDT and CDR2 as YYEEEE. V shed 0 bases, J shed 4 bases, and the junction held 3 bases outside the gene matches. CDR3 DNA: TGTGCCAGCAGCTTGGCCGGGACAGGGTCAGATACGCAGTATTTT. This codes for CASSLAGTGSDTQYF.

Only one count was recorded for this clone. This sequence joins TRBV5-1 and TRBJ2-2, with 10 bases that match TRBD2. The CDR3 covers 18 residues. Germline values: CDR1 SGHRS, CDR2 YFSETQ. Trimming took 5 bases from V and 2 from J; bases not matched to a gene: 12. The CDR3 sequence is CASSLKLAGGRNTGELFF. The CDR3 DNA is TGCGCCAGCAGTTTGAAGTTAGCGGGAGGCCGCAACACCGGGGAGCTGTTTTTT.

The V gene is TRBV6-1, the J gene TRBJ1-1, with a possible D match to TRBD1 (5 bases). CDR1 is MNHNS and CDR2 is SASEGT in the germline V gene. The V end was cut by 4 bases, the J end by 3 bases, with 21 bases between. The CDR3 has 17 residues. The chain's CDR3 is CASSGLPLQGWDTEAFF. CDR3 DNA: TGTGCCAGCAGTGGTTTACCCCTTCAGGGCTGGGACACTGAAGCTTTCTTT.

The V gene is TRBV2, the J gene TRBJ2-5, with TRBD1 as a possible D gene (6 bases). In germline, CDR1 is SNHLY, CDR2 FYNNEI. The CDR3 extends over 13 amino acids. V dropped 2 bases and J dropped 5 bases, with 9 bases sitting between them. In DNA, the CDR3 is TGTGCCAGCAGTGAAAGACAGGCGGAGACCCAGTACTTC. Translated: CASSERQAETQYF.

The rearrangement joins TRBV6-6 to TRBJ2-7; the match to TRBD1 covers 8 bases. With V trimmed by 5 bases and J by 4 bases, 13 bases remained unmatched. The CDR3 consists of 16 residues. Germline V lookup: CDR1 MNHNY, CDR2 SVGAGI (reference sequence). This chain's CDR3 is CASSLTGAPTVYEQYF. The CDR3 DNA is TGTGCCAGCAGTCTGACAGGGGCTCCGACTGTTTACGAGCAGTACTTC.

The chain is built from TRBV14 and TRBJ2-3; 7 nucleotides agree with TRBD2. CDR1 SGHDN and CDR2 FVKESK come from the germline V gene. J was trimmed by 0 bases and V by 1 base; bases with no gene match: 7. This CDR3 contains 17 residues. CDR3: CASSQAPAGTSTDTQYF. The CDR3 DNA follows: TGTGCCAGCAGCCAAGCTCCAGCGGGAACTAGCACAGATACGCAGTATTTT.

V and J are TRBV7-9 and TRBJ2-3; D remains ambiguous. CDR3 length: 15 residues. CDR1 and CDR2 (germline): SEHNR, FQNEAQ (reference sequence). V lost 6 bases and J 2 bases, leaving 15 bases between the germline ends. CDR3 amino acids: CASSQEAESTDTQYF. Here the CDR3 DNA reads TGTGCCAGCAGTCAAGAGGCAGAGTCCACAGATACGCAGTATTTT.

CDR3 nucleotide sequence: TGCGCCAGCAGCTTGGTGCTAGCCCCAACCTACAATGAGCAGTTCTTC. Its translation is CASSLVLAPTYNEQFF. This chain uses TRBV5-1 with TRBJ2-1; perhaps TRBD2 as D (5 bases). There are 16 residues in the CDR3. Between the trimmed V and J ends, which lost 0 bases and 2 bases, there was a span of 12 bases. Germline V gene sequence: CDR1 SGHRS, CDR2 YFSETQ.

A word on this clone: Different DNA sequences within this sample yield the same CDR3. This chain connects TRBV5-1 to TRBJ2-7; weak D call: TRBD2 (6 bases). The CDR3 loop spans 11 amino acids. The V end was cut by 3 bases, the J end by 7 bases, with 8 bases between. The germline CDR1 and CDR2 sequences are SGHRS and YFSETQ. In nucleotides, the CDR3 is TGCGCCAGCAGCTCGGCGGGGGAGCAGTACTTC. This encodes CASSSAGEQYF.

The rearrangement links TRBV7-2 to TRBJ2-7; perhaps TRBD2 as D (5 bases). V was shortened by 5 bases and J by 0 bases, with 11 bases between the two germline ends. Germline V gene data show CDR1 as SGHTA and CDR2 as FQGNSA. The CDR3 totals 14 residues. The CDR3 coding sequence is TGTGCCAGCAGCCCCGCCGGAGGCTCCTACGAGCAGTACTTC. This codes for CASSPAGGSYEQYF.

V gene TRBV4-1 combines with J gene TRBJ2-7; no definite D call. The V end was cut by 0 bases, the J end by 2 bases, with 5 bases between. The CDR3 totals 13 residues. Germline loops: CDR1 MGHRA, CDR2 YSYEKL. The CDR3 sequence: CASSQDGAYEQYF. CDR3 coding DNA: TGCGCCAGCAGCCAAGATGGAGCCTACGAGCAGTACTTC.

The V call is TRBV5-4, the J call TRBJ2-1; 10 bases align to TRBD1. This CDR3 has 14 amino acids. Germline CDR1 and CDR2: SGHNT and YYREEE (reference sequence). After removal of 6 bases from V and 3 bases from J, the junction contained 3 bases not matched to a gene. The CDR3 DNA reads TGTGCCAGCACCGGGACAGGGGACTACAATGAGCAGTTCTTC. This sequence encodes CASTGTGDYNEQFF.

This clone has a single count. The chain uses TRBV7-2 and TRBJ1-1, with D maybe TRBD1 (6 bases). Germline CDR1 SGHTA, CDR2 FQGNSA. The CDR3 extends over 13 amino acids. The V gene lost 3 bases and the J gene lost 7 bases, with 12 bases spanning the gap. DNA of the CDR3: TGTGCCAGCAGCTTTTCCGGACAGCTTGAAGCTTTCTTT. This gives the protein CASSFSGQLEAFF.

The rearrangement joins TRBV7-2 to TRBJ2-7, with 8 bases lining up with TRBD1. After removal of 5 bases from V and 5 bases from J, the junction contained 11 bases not matched to a gene. The CDR3 sequence is 15 residues long. Germline V gene data show CDR1 as SGHTA and CDR2 as FQGNSA. The CDR3 protein is CASSLSGQVANEQYF. The CDR3 nucleotides are TGTGCCAGCAGCCTGTCGGGACAGGTCGCGAACGAGCAGTACTTC.

The J gene is TRBJ2-7, the V gene TRBV7-9; TRBD1 might be the D (5 bases). Per the germline V gene, CDR1 is SEHNR and CDR2 is FQNEAQ (reference sequence). The CDR3 totals 18 residues. Trimming stripped 5 bases from V and 0 bases from J, with 23 bases between. The CDR3 reads CASSAPMMGQGSSYEQYF. Here the CDR3 DNA reads TGTGCCAGCAGCGCGCCCATGATGGGCCAGGGAAGCTCCTACGAGCAGTACTTC.

This sequence joins TRBV5-1 and TRBJ2-3; TRBD1 matches 8 bases. CDR3 length equals 13 residues. Germline V CDR1 and CDR2: SGHRS, YFSETQ. V was clipped by 7 bases and J by 3 bases; unmatched bases: 4. The CDR3 nucleotides are TGCGCCAGCGTTGGACAGGGTACAGATACGCAGTATTTT. Its translation is CASVGQGTDTQYF.

About this clone itself: Additional DNA sequences in this sample encode the identical CDR3. The rearrangement joins TRBV7-2 to TRBJ2-3; no firm D call. The CDR3 covers 12 residues. Germline CDR1 and CDR2: SGHTA and FQGNSA. V shed 4 bases and J shed 2 bases, with 4 bases lying between them. CDR3 region: CASSSYTDTQYF. The DNA of the CDR3 is TGTGCCAGCAGCTCTTACACAGATACGCAGTATTTT.